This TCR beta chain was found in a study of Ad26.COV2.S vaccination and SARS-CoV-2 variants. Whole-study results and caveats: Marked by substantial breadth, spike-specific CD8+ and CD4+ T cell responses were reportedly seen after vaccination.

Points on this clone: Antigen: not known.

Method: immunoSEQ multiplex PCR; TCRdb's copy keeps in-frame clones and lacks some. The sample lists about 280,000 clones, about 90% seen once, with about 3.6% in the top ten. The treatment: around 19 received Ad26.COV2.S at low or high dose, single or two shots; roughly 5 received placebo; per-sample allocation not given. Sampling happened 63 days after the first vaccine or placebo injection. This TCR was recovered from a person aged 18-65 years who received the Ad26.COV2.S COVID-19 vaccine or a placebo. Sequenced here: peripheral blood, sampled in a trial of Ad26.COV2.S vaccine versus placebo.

CDR3 region: CASGGDITNEKLFF. DNA for the CDR3: TGTGCCAGCGGCGGGGATATCACTAATGAAAAACTGTTTTTT. The rearrangement uses TRBV28 and TRBJ1-4; D gene unclear. The CDR3 runs to 14 residues. Trimming removed 8 bases at V and 2 bases at J, with 12 bases between. Germline V lookup: CDR1 MDHEN, CDR2 SYDVKM. The full variable domain, with the rest looked up from reference TRBV28 and TRBJ1-4, is DVKVTQSSRYLVKRTGEKVFLECVQDMDHENMFWYRQDPGLGLRLIYFSYDVKMKEKGDIPEGYSVSREKKERFSLILESASTNQTSMYLCASGGDITNEKLFFGSGTQLSVL.